These 9 T cell receptor beta chains were all obtained from the same sample, sequenced in a study of Ad26.COV2.S vaccination and SARS-CoV-2 variants. As for treatment: around 19 received Ad26.COV2.S at low or high dose, single or two shots; about 5 received placebo; per-sample allocation not given. Collection of samples fell on day 63 after the first vaccine or placebo injection. Some clones are missing from TCRdb's copy, which holds only in-frame ones; the method was immunoSEQ multiplex PCR. The top ten hold 6.4% of the sample, which has about 350,000 clones, 88% seen once. The material sequenced was peripheral blood, taken in a trial of Ad26.COV2.S vaccine versus placebo. The origin of the receptors is a person aged 18 to 59 who received the Ad26.COV2.S COVID-19 vaccine or a placebo.

The V and J genes are TRBV19 and TRBJ2-7; perhaps TRBD1 as D (5 bases). CDR1 and CDR2 (germline): LNHDA, SQIVND (reference sequence). This CDR3 has 14 amino acids. With 3 bases removed from V and 3 bases from J, the gap between germline ends came to 12 bases. CDR3: CASSIFETDYEQYF. CDR3 bases: TGTGCCAGTAGTATTTTCGAGACAGACTACGAGCAGTACTTC. Filled out from reference TRBV19 and TRBJ2-7, the complete variable domain reads DGGITQSPKYLFRKEGQNVTLSCEQNLNHDAMYWYRQDPGQGLRLIYYSQIVNDFQKGDIAEGYSVSREKKESFPLTVTSAQKNPTAFYLCASSIFETDYEQYFGPGTRLTVT.

The chain recombines TRBV19 with TRBJ2-1; the D gene is possibly TRBD2 (6 bases). With 5 bases removed from V and 3 bases from J, the gap between germline ends came to 14 bases. Germline CDR1 and CDR2: LNHDA and SQIVND (reference sequence). The CDR3 consists of 15 residues. This CDR3 reads CASSPTRRVYNEQFF. CDR3 bases: TGTGCCAGTAGTCCGACTAGGCGGGTCTACAATGAGCAGTTCTTC.

The rearrangement uses TRBV19 and TRBJ2-3; tentatively, D is TRBD1 (5 bases). Germline V gene data show CDR1 as LNHDA and CDR2 as SQIVND (reference sequence). V gave up 1 base and J gave up 2 bases, with 10 bases separating them. The CDR3 runs to 15 residues. This chain's CDR3 is CASSIGGLPTDTQYF. The CDR3 nucleotides read TGTGCCAGTAGTATAGGGGGCCTTCCCACAGATACGCAGTATTTT.

V and J are TRBV5-1 and TRBJ2-4; 13 bases align to TRBD2. Germline lookup yields CDR1 SGHRS and CDR2 YFSETQ. The junction had 4 bases not matched to a gene; V was cut back by 0 bases and J by 7 bases. CDR3 length equals 16 residues. CDR3 coding DNA: TGCGCCAGCAGCTTGGGACTAGCGGGGGGTATGAACATTCAGTACTTC. It translates to CASSLGLAGGMNIQYF.

The chain has TRBV7-9 and TRBJ1-2; TRBD1 matches 8 bases. Trimming cost V 5 bases and J 4 bases; bases outside gene matches: 9. In germline, CDR1 is SEHNR, CDR2 FQNEAQ (reference sequence). CDR3 size: 15 residues. CDR3 residues: CASSPRDRLVYGYTF. DNA of the CDR3: TGTGCCAGCAGCCCCCGGGACAGGTTGGTCTATGGCTACACCTTC.

Only one count was recorded for this clone. The same CDR3 is also encoded by other DNA sequences in this sample. The J gene is TRBJ1-5, the V gene TRBV29-1; possible D gene TRBD1, 5 bases. CDR1 and CDR2 from the germline V gene are SQVTM and ANQGSEA. This CDR3 has 13 residues. V lost 4 bases and J 2 bases, leaving 9 bases between the germline ends. The CDR3 reads CSVAGGGNQPQHF. The CDR3 coding sequence is TGCAGCGTTGCGGGGGGTGGCAATCAGCCCCAGCATTTT.

This chain joins TRBV7-6 and TRBJ2-5; 7 nucleotides match TRBD2. Per the germline V gene, CDR1 is SGHVS and CDR2 is FNYEAQ. The CDR3 is 17 amino acids. V gave up 5 bases and J gave up 1 base; unmatched junction bases: 13. The CDR3 DNA reads TGTGCCAGCAGCCCCCTGGGAGTAGCGGGCTTCCAAGAGACCCAGTACTTC. Protein: CASSPLGVAGFQETQYF.

The gene calls are TRBV18 and TRBJ1-4, with D perhaps TRBD1 (6 bases). Germline CDR1 and CDR2: KGHSH and LQKENI. The CDR3 length is 17 residues. Trimming removed 3 bases at V and 1 base at J, with 15 bases between. CDR3 DNA: TGTGCCAGCTCACCTAAGACAGGCGGCCAAACTAATGAAAAACTGTTTTTT. It yields the protein CASSPKTGGQTNEKLFF.

This chain links TRBV4-2 with TRBJ2-1; 14 bases line up with TRBD2. The CDR3 loop spans 18 amino acids. The V and J ends lost 0 bases and 4 bases, in that order; junction bases with no gene match: 5. Germline values: CDR1 LGHNA, CDR2 YNFKEQ. DNA of the CDR3: TGTGCCAGCAGCCAAGAAACTAGGACTAGCGGGAGGTACAATGAGCAGTTCTTC. Translated, it gives CASSQETRTSGRYNEQFF.